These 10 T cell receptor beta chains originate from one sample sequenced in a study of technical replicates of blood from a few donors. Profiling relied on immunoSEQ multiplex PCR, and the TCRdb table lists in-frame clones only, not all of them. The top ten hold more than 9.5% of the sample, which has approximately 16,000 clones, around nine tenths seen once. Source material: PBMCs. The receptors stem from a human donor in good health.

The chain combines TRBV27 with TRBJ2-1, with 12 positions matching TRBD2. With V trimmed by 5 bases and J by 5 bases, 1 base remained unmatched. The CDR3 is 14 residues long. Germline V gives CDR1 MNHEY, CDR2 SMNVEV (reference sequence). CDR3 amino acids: CASSGTSGHNEQFF. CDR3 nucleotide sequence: TGTGCCAGCAGTGGGACTAGCGGGCACAATGAGCAGTTCTTC.

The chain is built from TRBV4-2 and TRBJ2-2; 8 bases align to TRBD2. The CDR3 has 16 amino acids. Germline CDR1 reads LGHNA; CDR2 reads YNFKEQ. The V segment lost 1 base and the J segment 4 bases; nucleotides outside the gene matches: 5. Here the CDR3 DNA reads TGTGCCAGCAGCCAAGCAATAGGGACTAGCACCGGGGAGCTGTTTTTT. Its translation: CASSQAIGTSTGELFF.

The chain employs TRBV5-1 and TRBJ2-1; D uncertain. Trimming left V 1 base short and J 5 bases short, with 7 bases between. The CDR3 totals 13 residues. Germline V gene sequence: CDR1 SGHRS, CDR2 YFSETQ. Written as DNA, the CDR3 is TGCGCCAGCAGCTTGTCTCTTAACAATGAGCAGTTCTTC. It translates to CASSLSLNNEQFF.

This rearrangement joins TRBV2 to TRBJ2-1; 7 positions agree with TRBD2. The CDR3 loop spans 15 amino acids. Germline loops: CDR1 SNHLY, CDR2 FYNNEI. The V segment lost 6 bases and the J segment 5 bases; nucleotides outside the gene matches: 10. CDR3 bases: TGTGCCAGCAGAGACGATAGCGGGTGGGACAATGAGCAGTTCTTC. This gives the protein CASRDDSGWDNEQFF.

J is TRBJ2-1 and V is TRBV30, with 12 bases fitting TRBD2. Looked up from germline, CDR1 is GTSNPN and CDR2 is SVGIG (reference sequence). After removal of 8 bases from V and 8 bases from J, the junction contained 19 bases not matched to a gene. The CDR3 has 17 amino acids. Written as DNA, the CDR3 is TGTGCCGGGGGGCAGGGGCGGACTAGCGGGATAGGTGATGAGCAGTTCTTC. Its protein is CAGGQGRTSGIGDEQFF.

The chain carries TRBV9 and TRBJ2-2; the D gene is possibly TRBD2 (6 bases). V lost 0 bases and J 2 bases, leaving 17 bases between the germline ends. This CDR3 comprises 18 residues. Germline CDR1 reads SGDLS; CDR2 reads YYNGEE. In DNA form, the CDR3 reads TGTGCCAGCAGCGTAGGGACGACCGGACTACCTAACACCGGGGAGCTGTTTTTT. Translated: CASSVGTTGLPNTGELFF.

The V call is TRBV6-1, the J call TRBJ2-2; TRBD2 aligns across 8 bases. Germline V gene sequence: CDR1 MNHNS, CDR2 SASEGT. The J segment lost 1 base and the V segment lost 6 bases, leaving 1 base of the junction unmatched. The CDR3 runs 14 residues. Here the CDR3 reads CASRGLVNTGELFF. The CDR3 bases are TGTGCCAGCAGGGGACTAGTGAACACCGGGGAGCTGTTTTTT.

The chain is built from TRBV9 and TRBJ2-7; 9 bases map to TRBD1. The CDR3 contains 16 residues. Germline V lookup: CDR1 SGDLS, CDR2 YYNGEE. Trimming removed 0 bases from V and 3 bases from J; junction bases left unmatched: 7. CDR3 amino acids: CASSVARGTGYYEQYF. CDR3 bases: TGTGCCAGCAGCGTAGCCAGGGGGACAGGGTACTACGAGCAGTACTTC.

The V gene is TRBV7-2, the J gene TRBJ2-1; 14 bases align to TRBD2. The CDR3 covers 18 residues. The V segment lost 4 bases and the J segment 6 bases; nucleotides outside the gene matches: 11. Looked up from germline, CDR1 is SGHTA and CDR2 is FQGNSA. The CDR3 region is CASSSSGTSGRRGNEQFF. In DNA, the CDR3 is TGTGCCAGCAGCTCTTCGGGGACTAGCGGGAGAAGGGGCAATGAGCAGTTCTTC.

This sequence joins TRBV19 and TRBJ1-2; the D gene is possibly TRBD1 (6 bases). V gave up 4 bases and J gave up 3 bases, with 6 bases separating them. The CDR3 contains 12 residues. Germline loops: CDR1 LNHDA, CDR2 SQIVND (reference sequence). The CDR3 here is CASSTGDYGYTF. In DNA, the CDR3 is TGTGCCAGTAGTACAGGGGACTATGGCTACACCTTC.